Included here is one T cell receptor beta chain sequence, with context. Its target is not known. The table came from immunoSEQ multiplex PCR; TCRdb's copy has only in-frame clones and leaves some out. This table holds some 200,000 clones, more than 70% found once. The data stem from a study of cytotoxic CD8 clonotypes in ibrutinib-treated CLL. Notes on the study in general: Baseline values of clonality outstripped age-matched healthy donors and followed circulating CD8+ T-cell counts.

The germline CDR1 and CDR2 sequences are SGHNT and YYREEE (reference sequence). V lost 0 bases and J lost 1, with 7 bases in between. CDR3 length: 14 residues. Genomic DNA (about 2.2 micrograms) was obtained from cryopreserved PBMCs for construction of TCR beta libraries. The sequence was collected from a human donor with chronic lymphocytic leukemia. The chain has TRBV5-4 and TRBJ1-1, with TRBD1 as a possible D gene (5 bases). The specimen comprised PBMCs, sampled after 12 months of ibrutinib treatment. CDR3 residues: CASSLEQGNTEAFF. CDR3 DNA: TGTGCCAGCAGCTTGGAGCAGGGGAACACTGAAGCTTTCTTT.